Below, 26 T cell receptor beta chains from the same sample are listed, as sequenced in a study of cytotoxic CD8 clonotypes in ibrutinib-treated CLL. Libraries were prepared by immunoSEQ multiplex PCR; TCRdb keeps only in-frame clonotypes and omits some of them. The sample yields about 130,000 clones, about 79% seen once. Sequencing used PBMCs, obtained after 12 months of ibrutinib treatment. These receptors came from a human donor with chronic lymphocytic leukemia.

The chain carries TRBV10-1 and TRBJ2-5, with D maybe TRBD1 (5 bases). The V end was cut by 0 bases, the J end by 5 bases, with 10 bases between. The CDR3 totals 14 residues. Germline-derived CDR1 and CDR2 are WNHNN and SYGVQD (reference sequence). The CDR3 is CASSESQGTETQYF. The CDR3 nucleotides are TGCGCCAGCAGTGAGTCGCAGGGAACCGAGACCCAGTACTTC.

This clone was counted a few times. V is TRBV5-1 and J is TRBJ1-2, with TRBD1 matching over 9 bases. The germline V gene has CDR1 SGHRS and CDR2 YFSETQ. The CDR3 has 15 residues. The ends lost 0 bases at V and 3 bases at J; junction bases unmatched: 3. This CDR3 reads CASSLGTGEDYGYTF. CDR3 DNA sequence: TGCGCCAGCAGCTTGGGGACAGGGGAGGACTATGGCTACACCTTC.

The gene calls are TRBV7-9 and TRBJ1-5, with D uncertain. V lost 0 bases and J lost 4, with 10 bases in between. The CDR3 is made up of 15 amino acids. CDR1 and CDR2 from the germline V gene are SEHNR and FQNEAQ (reference sequence). The CDR3 is CASSLALGENQPQHF. CDR3 DNA sequence: TGTGCCAGCAGCTTAGCCCTGGGAGAAAATCAGCCCCAGCATTTT.

The genes are TRBV6-6 and TRBJ1-5; TRBD1 matches at 8 bases. Germline V gene sequence: CDR1 MNHNY, CDR2 SVGAGI (reference sequence). V lost 5 bases and J lost 5; bases outside the gene matches: 5. The CDR3 is 14 amino acids. CDR3 protein: CASSLTGEDQPQHF. The DNA of the CDR3 is TGTGCCAGCAGTCTGACAGGGGAGGATCAGCCCCAGCATTTT.

The chain links TRBV5-6 to TRBJ1-5; no firm D call. Germline V CDR1 and CDR2: SGHDT, YYEEEE. Trimming left V 4 bases short and J 11 bases short, with 16 bases between. This CDR3 spans 13 amino acids. This chain's CDR3 is CASSQMPATAQHF. CDR3 nucleotides: TGTGCCAGCAGCCAGATGCCGGCTACCGCCCAGCATTTT.

This clone showed up just once. Here the CDR3 reads CASSLKASSNTEAFF. The CDR3, as DNA: TGTGCCAGCAGCTTAAAGGCCAGCTCGAACACTGAAGCTTTCTTT. V gene TRBV7-2 combines with J gene TRBJ1-1, with no clear D. With 2 bases removed from V and 1 base from J, the gap between germline ends came to 11 bases. Germline V CDR1 and CDR2: SGHTA, FQGNSA. This CDR3 contains 15 residues.

The chain combines TRBV7-6 with TRBJ1-1; D gene uncertain. V dropped 1 base and J dropped 1 base, with 13 bases sitting between them. This CDR3 region has 16 residues. CDR1 SGHVS and CDR2 FNYEAQ come from the germline V gene. CDR3 protein: CASSLDVGVTNTEAFF. In nucleotides, the CDR3 is TGTGCCAGCAGCTTAGACGTCGGGGTAACGAACACTGAAGCTTTCTTT. The full variable domain, completed using reference TRBV7-6 and TRBJ1-1, is GAGVSQSPRYKVTKRGQDVALRCDPISGHVSLYWYRQALGQGPEFLTYFNYEAQQDKSGLPNDRFSAERPEGSISTLTIQRTEQRDSAMYRCASSLDVGVTNTEAFFGQGTRLTVV.

Turning to this clone: Since a much larger clone is just one base distant, this may be a read error. This chain uses TRBV11-2 with TRBJ1-1; D is ambiguous. This CDR3 is 13 amino acids long. With 1 base removed from V and 0 bases from J, the gap between germline ends came to 3 bases. Germline V lookup: CDR1 SGHAT, CDR2 FQNNGV. The CDR3 is CASSLGVNTEAFF. The CDR3 DNA reads TGTGCCAGCAGCTTAGGCGTGAACACTGAAGCTTTCTTT.

V is TRBV19 and J is TRBJ2-7; D perhaps matches TRBD2 (6 bases). Germline CDR1 LNHDA, CDR2 SQIVND (reference sequence). V was pared by 1 base and J by 2 bases, with 9 bases between. The length of the CDR3 is 14 residues. Here the CDR3 DNA reads TGTGCCAGTAGTATAGTGGAGGGAGCCTACGAGCAGTACTTC. This encodes CASSIVEGAYEQYF.

With regard to this clone: At one boundary the junction diverges from the germline segment, which might be a read error. The CDR3 DNA reads as TGTGCCAGCAGCTGGGGGACTGGAAACACCATATATTTT. Protein product: CASSWGTGNTIYF. The V gene is TRBV5-3, the J gene TRBJ1-3, with D perhaps matching TRBD1 (5 bases). TRBV5-3 counts as an open reading frame of uncertain function. The CDR3 covers 13 residues.

This chain connects TRBV29-1 to TRBJ2-7, with 9 bases aligning to TRBD2. Trimming at V came to 7 bases and at J to 0 bases, leaving 7 bases not matched to a gene. Germline CDR1 reads SQVTM; CDR2 reads ANQGSEA. This CDR3 spans 14 amino acids. CDR3 region: CSAASSGNSYEQYF. The CDR3 DNA reads as TGCAGCGCAGCCTCTAGCGGGAACTCCTACGAGCAGTACTTC.

The chain recombines TRBV2 with TRBJ2-6; 10 nucleotides line up with TRBD1. The V and J ends lost 8 bases and 4 bases, in that order; junction bases with no gene match: 20. Germline CDR1 and CDR2: SNHLY and FYNNEI. This CDR3 spans 20 amino acids. The CDR3, as DNA: TGTGCCAGCTCCGGACAGGGGGTTCTCGGGAGTCGTTCCGGGGCCAACGTCCTGACTTTC. Translation: CASSGQGVLGSRSGANVLTF.

The V gene is TRBV7-9, the J gene TRBJ2-7; no clear D gene. There are 11 residues in the CDR3. CDR1 is SEHNR and CDR2 is FQNEAQ in the germline V gene (reference sequence). V was shortened by 6 bases and J by 2 bases, with 5 bases between the two germline ends. The DNA for the CDR3 is TGTGCCAGCAGTGCCACCTACGAGCAGTACTTC. This gives the protein CASSATYEQYF.

The rearrangement uses TRBV7-2 and TRBJ2-1, with 10 bases matching TRBD2. Germline V gene lookup returns CDR1 SGHTA and CDR2 FQGNSA. CDR3 length equals 17 residues. J was trimmed by 3 bases and V by 2 bases; bases with no gene match: 7. The CDR3: CASSLIWTSGDYNEQFF. The CDR3 DNA follows: TGTGCCAGCAGCTTAATCTGGACTAGCGGAGACTACAATGAGCAGTTCTTC.

This chain uses TRBV29-1 with TRBJ1-2; 9 bases map to TRBD1. Germline CDR1 SQVTM, CDR2 ANQGSEA. V lost 3 bases to trimming and J lost 3 bases; unmatched junction nucleotides: 5. CDR3 length equals 14 residues. CDR3 amino acids: CSVDPGQGDYGYTF. CDR3 sequence (DNA): TGCAGCGTTGACCCGGGACAGGGAGACTATGGCTACACCTTC.

The rearrangement uses TRBV7-8 and TRBJ2-1; D is possibly TRBD2 (6 bases). The CDR3 length is 15 residues. CDR1 and CDR2 (germline): SGHVS, FQNEAQ. With 8 bases removed from V and 4 bases from J, the gap between germline ends came to 18 bases. CDR3 protein: CASADYHLTYNEQFF. CDR3 sequence (DNA): TGTGCCAGCGCGGACTACCATCTTACTTACAATGAGCAGTTCTTC.

The chain is built from TRBV4-2 and TRBJ2-7; D possibly corresponds to TRBD1 (5 bases). Trimming took off 1 base at V and 2 bases at J, with 12 bases between the two ends. This CDR3 has 15 residues. Germline assignment: CDR1 LGHNA and CDR2 YNFKEQ. The CDR3 loop reads CASSQVGRGTYEQYF. The CDR3 bases are TGTGCCAGCAGCCAAGTGGGGCGTGGGACCTACGAGCAGTACTTC.

V is TRBV11-1 and J is TRBJ2-1, with D tentatively TRBD2 (5 bases). The CDR3 length is 15 residues. From germline, CDR1 is SGHAT and CDR2 FQDESV (reference sequence). Deletions cut 0 bases from V and 3 bases from J, with 9 bases between. CDR3 in amino acids: CASSLAILVYNEQFF. The CDR3 coding sequence is TGTGCCAGCAGCTTAGCGATACTAGTCTACAATGAGCAGTTCTTC.

This clone occurred a few times. V usage is TRBV12-5 and J usage is TRBJ1-1, with 7 bases fitting TRBD1. V gave up 2 bases and J gave up 11 bases; unmatched junction bases: 11. The CDR3 runs 14 residues. Germline loops: CDR1 LGHNT, CDR2 FRNRAP. DNA for the CDR3: TGTGCTAGTGGTTTGCTCGACAGGGTGACGTGGGCTTTCTTT. This gives the protein CASGLLDRVTWAFF. Together with reference TRBV12-5 and TRBJ1-1, the CDR3 gives the full variable domain: DARVTQTPRHKVTEMGQEVTMRCQPILGHNTVFWYRQTMMQGLELLAYFRNRAPLDDSGMPKDRFSAEMPDATLATLKIQPSEPRDSAVYFCASGLLDRVTWAFFGQGTRLTVV.

V gene TRBV27 combines with J gene TRBJ2-7; D ambiguous. Trimming took off 1 base at V and 6 bases at J, with 16 bases between the two ends. Germline V gives CDR1 MNHEY, CDR2 SMNVEV (reference sequence). This CDR3 is 15 amino acids long. DNA for the CDR3: TGTGCCAGCAGTTTATACAAGAGTATTAGTAGCGAGCAGTACTTC. Protein sequence: CASSLYKSISSEQYF.

This chain joins TRBV7-2 and TRBJ2-3, with D possibly TRBD2 on 5 matching bases. The CDR3 is 15 amino acids. CDR1 and CDR2 from the germline V gene are SGHTA and FQGNSA. The germline V and J ends were trimmed by 4 bases and 2 bases, with 13 bases remaining between them. The CDR3 protein is CASSSSGSFTDTQYF. In DNA form, the CDR3 reads TGTGCCAGCAGCTCCAGCGGTTCATTCACAGATACGCAGTATTTT.

This chain connects TRBV6-5 to TRBJ2-7; 10 bases match TRBD1. CDR3 length equals 16 residues. Germline V gene sequence: CDR1 MNHEY, CDR2 SVGAGI. Unmatched junction bases numbered 9, after V lost 0 bases and J lost 7 bases. The CDR3 sequence is CASSYSSGTGAREQYF. CDR3 DNA: TGTGCCAGCAGTTACTCGTCCGGGACAGGGGCAAGGGAGCAGTACTTC.

The chain is built from TRBV7-2 and TRBJ2-7; the D is unclear. Deletions cut 2 bases from V and 3 bases from J, with 8 bases between. This CDR3 region has 13 residues. The V gene's germline CDR1 is SGHTA and CDR2 FQGNSA. The CDR3 here is CASSLMKNYEQYF. CDR3 DNA: TGTGCCAGCAGCTTAATGAAGAACTACGAGCAGTACTTC. Full variable domain (missing parts from reference TRBV7-2 and TRBJ2-7): GAGVSQSPSNKVTEKGKDVELRCDPISGHTALYWYRQSLGQGLEFLIYFQGNSAPDKSGLPSDRFSAERTGGSVSTLTIQRTQQEDSAVYLCASSLMKNYEQYFGPGTRLTVT.

The chain links TRBV9 to TRBJ2-3; 9 positions match TRBD1. V shed 6 bases, J shed 3 bases, and the junction held 8 bases outside the gene matches. This CDR3 has 15 amino acids. The germline V gene has CDR1 SGDLS and CDR2 YYNGEE. The CDR3 DNA reads TGTGCCAGCAAGATGGGGGACAGGGATACAGATACGCAGTATTTT. Its translation: CASKMGDRDTDTQYF. The entire variable domain, with the rest obtained from reference TRBV9 and TRBJ2-3, is as follows: DSGVTQTPKHLITATGQRVTLRCSPRSGDLSVYWYQQSLDQGLQFLIQYYNGEERAKGNILERFSAQQFPDLHSELNLSSLELGDSALYFCASKMGDRDTDTQYFGPGTRLTVL.

This chain connects TRBV27 to TRBJ2-7, with a tentative D call TRBD2 (6 bases). Trimming removed 3 bases from V and 2 bases from J, with 11 bases in between. CDR3 length equals 14 residues. Germline CDR1 MNHEY, CDR2 SMNVEV (reference sequence). The CDR3 coding sequence is TGTGCCAGCAGTTTTGGCGGAGGGACCTACGAGCAGTACTTC. As protein: CASSFGGGTYEQYF.

The chain links TRBV10-2 to TRBJ2-7, with 10 bases fitting TRBD1. Looked up from germline, CDR1 is WSHSY and CDR2 is SAAADI. V trimming: 8 bases; J trimming: 2 bases; junction bases outside the gene matches: 3. This CDR3 is built from 13 residues. The CDR3 nucleotides are TGCGCCAGCGCGGGACAGGGGCCCTACGAGCAGTACTTC. Translation: CASAGQGPYEQYF.